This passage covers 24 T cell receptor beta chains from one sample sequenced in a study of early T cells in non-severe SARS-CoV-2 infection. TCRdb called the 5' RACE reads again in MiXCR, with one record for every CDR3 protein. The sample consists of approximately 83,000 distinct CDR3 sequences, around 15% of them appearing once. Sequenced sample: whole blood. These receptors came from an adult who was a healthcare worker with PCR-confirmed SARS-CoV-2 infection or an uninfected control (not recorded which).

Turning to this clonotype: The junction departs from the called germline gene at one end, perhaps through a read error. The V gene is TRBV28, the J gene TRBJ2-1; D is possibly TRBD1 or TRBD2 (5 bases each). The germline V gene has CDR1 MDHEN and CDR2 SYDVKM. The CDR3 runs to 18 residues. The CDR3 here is CTSSLLPGTVRRYNEQFF. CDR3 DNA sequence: TGTACCAGCAGTTTACTTCCCGGGACCGTTCGCCGGTACAATGAGCAGTTCTTC.

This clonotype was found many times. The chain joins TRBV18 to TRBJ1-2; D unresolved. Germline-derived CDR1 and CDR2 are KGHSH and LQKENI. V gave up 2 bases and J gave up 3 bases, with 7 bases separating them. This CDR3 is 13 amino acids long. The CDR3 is CASSPDVDYGYTF. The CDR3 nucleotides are TGTGCCAGCTCACCAGATGTCGACTATGGCTACACCTTC. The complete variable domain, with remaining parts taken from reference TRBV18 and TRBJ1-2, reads NAGVMQNPRHLVRRRGQEARLRCSPMKGHSHVYWYRQLPEEGLKFMVYLQKENIIDESGMPKERFSAEFPKEGPSILRIQQVVRGDSAAYFCASSPDVDYGYTFGSGTRLTVV.

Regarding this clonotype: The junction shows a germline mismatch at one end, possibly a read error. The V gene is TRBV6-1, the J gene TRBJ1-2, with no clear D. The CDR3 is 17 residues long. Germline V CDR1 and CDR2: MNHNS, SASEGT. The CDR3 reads CTSPLGLSKHLSDGYTF. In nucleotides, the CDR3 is TGTACCAGCCCCCTAGGACTCTCAAAACATTTGTCCGATGGCTACACCTTC.

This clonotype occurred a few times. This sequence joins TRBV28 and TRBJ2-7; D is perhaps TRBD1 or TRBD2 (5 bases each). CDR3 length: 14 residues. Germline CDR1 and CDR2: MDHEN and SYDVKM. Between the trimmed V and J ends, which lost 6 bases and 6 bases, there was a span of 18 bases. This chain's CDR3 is CASREAGTVGEQYF. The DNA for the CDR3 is TGTGCCAGCAGAGAAGCAGGGACCGTAGGCGAGCAGTACTTC.

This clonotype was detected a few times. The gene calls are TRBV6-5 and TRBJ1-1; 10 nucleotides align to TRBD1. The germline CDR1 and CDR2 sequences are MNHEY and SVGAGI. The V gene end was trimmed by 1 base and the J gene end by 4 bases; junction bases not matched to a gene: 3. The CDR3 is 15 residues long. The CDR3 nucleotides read TGTGCCAGCAGTTACTGGGGACAGGGGAGCACTGAAGCTTTCTTT. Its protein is CASSYWGQGSTEAFF.

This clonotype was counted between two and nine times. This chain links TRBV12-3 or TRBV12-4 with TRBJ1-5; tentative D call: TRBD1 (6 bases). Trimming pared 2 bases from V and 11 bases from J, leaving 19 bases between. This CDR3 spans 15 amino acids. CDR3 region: CASSLHTGGAGSQHF. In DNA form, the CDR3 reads TGTGCCAGCAGTTTACATACTGGGGGCGCGGGGTCCCAGCATTTT.

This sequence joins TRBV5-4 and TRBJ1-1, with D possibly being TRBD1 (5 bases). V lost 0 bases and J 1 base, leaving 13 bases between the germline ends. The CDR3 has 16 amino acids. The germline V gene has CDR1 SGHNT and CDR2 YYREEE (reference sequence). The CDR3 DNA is TGTGCCAGCAGCTTGGTGCGGCAGGGCCCGAACACTGAAGCTTTCTTT. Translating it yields CASSLVRQGPNTEAFF.

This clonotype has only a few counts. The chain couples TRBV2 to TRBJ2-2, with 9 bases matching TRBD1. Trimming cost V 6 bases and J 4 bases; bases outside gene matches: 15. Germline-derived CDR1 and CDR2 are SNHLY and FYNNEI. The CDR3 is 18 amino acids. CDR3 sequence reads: CASSLTGGPQHLTGELFF. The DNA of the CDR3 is TGTGCCAGCAGCCTGACAGGGGGGCCCCAGCATCTCACCGGGGAGCTGTTTTTT.

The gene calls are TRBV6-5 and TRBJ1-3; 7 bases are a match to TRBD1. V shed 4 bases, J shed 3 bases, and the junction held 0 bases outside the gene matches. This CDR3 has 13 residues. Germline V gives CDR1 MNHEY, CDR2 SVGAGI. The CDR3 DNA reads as TGTGCCAGCAGTTGGGACAGTGGAAACACCATATATTTT. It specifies CASSWDSGNTIYF.

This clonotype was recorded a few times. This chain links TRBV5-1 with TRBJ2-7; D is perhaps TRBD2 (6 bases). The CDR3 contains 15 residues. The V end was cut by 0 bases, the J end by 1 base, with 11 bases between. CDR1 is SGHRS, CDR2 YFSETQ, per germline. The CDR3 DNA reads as TGCGCCAGCAGCTTGGAGCCGGGAGTATCCTACGAGCAGTACTTC. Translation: CASSLEPGVSYEQYF. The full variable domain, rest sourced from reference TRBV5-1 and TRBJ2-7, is KAGVTQTPRYLIKTRGQQVTLSCSPISGHRSVSWYQQTPGQGLQFLFEYFSETQRNKGNFPGRFSGRQFSNSRSEMNVSTLELGDSALYLCASSLEPGVSYEQYFGPGTRLTVT.

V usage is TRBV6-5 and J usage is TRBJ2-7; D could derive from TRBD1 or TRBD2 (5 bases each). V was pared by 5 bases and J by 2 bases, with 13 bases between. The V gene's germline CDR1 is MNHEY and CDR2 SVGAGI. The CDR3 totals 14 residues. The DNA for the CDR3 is TGTGCCAGCAGTCGGGACGGCGTCACCTACGAGCAGTACTTC. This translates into CASSRDGVTYEQYF.

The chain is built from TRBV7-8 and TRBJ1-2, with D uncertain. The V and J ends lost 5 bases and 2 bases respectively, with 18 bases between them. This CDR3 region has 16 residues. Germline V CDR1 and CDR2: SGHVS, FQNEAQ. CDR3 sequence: CASSRADPAPNYGYTF. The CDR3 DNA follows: TGTGCCAGCAGCCGCGCCGACCCCGCACCAAACTATGGCTACACCTTC.

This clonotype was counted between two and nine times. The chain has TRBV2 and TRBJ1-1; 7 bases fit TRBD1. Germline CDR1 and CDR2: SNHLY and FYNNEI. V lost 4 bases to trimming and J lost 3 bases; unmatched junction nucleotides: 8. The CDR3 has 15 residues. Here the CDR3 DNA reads TGTGCCAGCAGTGGATCCAGGGGGACGCACACTGAAGCTTTCTTT. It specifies CASSGSRGTHTEAFF. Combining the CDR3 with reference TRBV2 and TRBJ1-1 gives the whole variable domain EPEVTQTPSHQVTQMGQEVILRCVPISNHLYFYWYRQILGQKVEFLVSFYNNEISEKSEIFDDQFSVERPDGSNFTLKIRSTKLEDSAMYFCASSGSRGTHTEAFFGQGTRLTVV.

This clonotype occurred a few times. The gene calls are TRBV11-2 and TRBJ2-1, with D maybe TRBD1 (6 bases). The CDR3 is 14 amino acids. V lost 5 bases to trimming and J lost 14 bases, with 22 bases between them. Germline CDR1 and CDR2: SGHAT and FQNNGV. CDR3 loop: CASSPGRTGSGEFF. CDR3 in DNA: TGTGCCAGCAGCCCAGGAAGGACGGGTTCAGGGGAGTTCTTC. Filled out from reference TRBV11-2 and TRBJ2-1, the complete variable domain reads EAGVAQSPRYKIIEKRQSVAFWCNPISGHATLYWYQQILGQGPKLLIQFQNNGVVDDSQLPKDRFSAERLKGVDSTLKIQPAKLEDSAVYLCASSPGRTGSGEFFGPGTRLTVL.

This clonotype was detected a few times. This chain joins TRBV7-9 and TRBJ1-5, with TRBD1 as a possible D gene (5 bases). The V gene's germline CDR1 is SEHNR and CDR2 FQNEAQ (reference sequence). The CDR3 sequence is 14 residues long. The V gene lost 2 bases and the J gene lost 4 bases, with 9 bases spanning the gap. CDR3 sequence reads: CASSLMGVNQPQHF. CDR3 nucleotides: TGTGCCAGCAGCTTAATGGGGGTAAATCAGCCCCAGCATTTT.

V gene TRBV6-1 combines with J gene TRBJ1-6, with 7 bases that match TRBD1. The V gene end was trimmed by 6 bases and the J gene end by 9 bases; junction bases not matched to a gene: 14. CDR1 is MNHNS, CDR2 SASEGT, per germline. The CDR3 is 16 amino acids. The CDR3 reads CASRDLKTGHGSPLHF. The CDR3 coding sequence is TGTGCCAGCAGGGATTTAAAGACAGGGCACGGTTCACCCCTCCACTTT.

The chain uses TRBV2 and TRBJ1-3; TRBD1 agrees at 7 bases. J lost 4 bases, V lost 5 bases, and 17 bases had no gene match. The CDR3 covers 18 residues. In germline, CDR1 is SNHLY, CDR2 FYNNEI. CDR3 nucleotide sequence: TGTGCCAGCAGTCATGTTAGGAGAGGACAGGTCACCGGAAACACCATATATTTT. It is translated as CASSHVRRGQVTGNTIYF. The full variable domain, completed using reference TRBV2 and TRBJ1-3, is EPEVTQTPSHQVTQMGQEVILRCVPISNHLYFYWYRQILGQKVEFLVSFYNNEISEKSEIFDDQFSVERPDGSNFTLKIRSTKLEDSAMYFCASSHVRRGQVTGNTIYFGEGSWLTVV.

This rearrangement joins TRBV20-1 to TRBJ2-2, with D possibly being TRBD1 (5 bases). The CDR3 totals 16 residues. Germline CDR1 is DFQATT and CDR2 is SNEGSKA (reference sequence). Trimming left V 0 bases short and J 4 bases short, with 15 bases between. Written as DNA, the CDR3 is TGCAGTGCTAGAGATCCATCCCAGGGTATCACCGGGGAGCTGTTTTTT. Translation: CSARDPSQGITGELFF.

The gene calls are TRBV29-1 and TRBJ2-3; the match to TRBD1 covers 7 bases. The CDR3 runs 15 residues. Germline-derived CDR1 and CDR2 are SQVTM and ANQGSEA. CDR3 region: CSSFRDRPSPDTQYF. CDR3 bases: TGCAGTTCCTTCCGGGACAGACCTTCCCCAGATACGCAGTATTTT.

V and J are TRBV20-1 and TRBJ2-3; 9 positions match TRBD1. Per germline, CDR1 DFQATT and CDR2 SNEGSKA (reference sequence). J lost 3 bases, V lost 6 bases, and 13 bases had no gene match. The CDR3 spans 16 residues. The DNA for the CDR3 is TGCAGTGCAAACACAGGGGGCGTACCGCCTACAGATACGCAGTATTTT. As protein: CSANTGGVPPTDTQYF.

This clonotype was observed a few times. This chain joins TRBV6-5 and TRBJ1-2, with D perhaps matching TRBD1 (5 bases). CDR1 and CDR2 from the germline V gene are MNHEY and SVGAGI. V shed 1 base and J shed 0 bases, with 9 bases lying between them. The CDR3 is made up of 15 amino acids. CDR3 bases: TGTGCCAGCAGTTACTATAGGGGCCCTAACTATGGCTACACCTTC. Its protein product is CASSYYRGPNYGYTF.

CDR3 sequence reads: CASSYQTGTSYEQYF. The DNA for the CDR3 is TGTGCCAGCAGCTATCAGACAGGGACTTCCTACGAGCAGTACTTC. The chain has TRBV7-8 and TRBJ2-7, with D perhaps TRBD1 (7 bases). V shed 4 bases and J shed 1 base, with 14 bases lying between them. The CDR3 length is 15 residues. Germline values: CDR1 SGHVS, CDR2 FQNEAQ. The variable domain in full, completed from reference TRBV7-8 and TRBJ2-7, reads GAGVSQSPRYKVAKRGQDVALRCDPISGHVSLFWYQQALGQGPEFLTYFQNEAQLDKSGLPSDRFFAERPEGSVSTLKIQRTQQEDSAVYLCASSYQTGTSYEQYFGPGTRLTVT.

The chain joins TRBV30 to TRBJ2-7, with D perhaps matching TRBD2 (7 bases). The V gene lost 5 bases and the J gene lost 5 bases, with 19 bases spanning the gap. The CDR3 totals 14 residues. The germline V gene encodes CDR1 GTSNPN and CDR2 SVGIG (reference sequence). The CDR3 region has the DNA TGTGCCTGGTGCGGCGGGGGCCTTGGCGACGAGCAGTACTTC. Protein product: CAWCGGGLGDEQYF.

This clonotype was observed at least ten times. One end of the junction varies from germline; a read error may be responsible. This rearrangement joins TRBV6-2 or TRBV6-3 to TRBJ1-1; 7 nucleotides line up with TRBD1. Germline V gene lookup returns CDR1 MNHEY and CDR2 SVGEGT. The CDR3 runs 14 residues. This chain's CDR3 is CASSYGRGAAEVFF. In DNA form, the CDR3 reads TGTGCCAGCAGTTACGGCAGGGGGGCGGCTGAAGTTTTCTTT.